This is a list of T cell receptor beta chains from one sample in a study of T cell responses to AZD1222 COVID-19 vaccine. Only in-frame clones appear in the TCRdb table, and some are missing; sequencing was by immunoSEQ multiplex PCR. The repertoire has about 94,000 clones, around 87% of them found once; the top ten carry 9% to 14%. This specimen was peripheral blood, taken 28 days after the second AZD1222 dose. Receptors were obtained from an adult who received the AZD1222 COVID-19 vaccine. The CDR3 runs from the conserved cysteine through the conserved F or W. Each record gives: J gene, D gene, clone size, V gene, CDR3 DNA, CDR3 protein. The D gene is left open where the match is weak. The listing skips clone size in some rows; elsewhere it reads once, few, many or a size class.

TRBJ2-2 | TRBD2 | - | TRBV7-6 | TGTGCCAGCAGGCAAGGACTAGCGGAAATCGGGGAGCTGTTTTTT | CASRQGLAEIGELFF
TRBJ2-2 | - | few | TRBV6-5 | TGTGCCACCTATCGGATGAACACCGGGGAGCTGTTTTTT | CATYRMNTGELFF
TRBJ2-1 | TRBD2 | few | TRBV11-3 | TGTGCCAGCAGCTTAAGCGGGATGGGCGAGCAGTTCTTC | CASSLSGMGEQFF
TRBJ2-5 | TRBD1 | - | TRBV7-9 | TGTGCCAGCAGCTCCACTCAGGGGGCAGCGACCCAGTACTTC | CASSSTQGAATQYF
TRBJ1-1 | TRBD1 | - | TRBV7-2 | TGTGCCAGCAGCTTTGACAGGGGGGGCACTGAAGCTTTCTTT | CASSFDRGGTEAFF
TRBJ1-5 | - | - | TRBV7-6 | TGTGCCAGCAGCCGCGACAGTTATAGCAATCAGCCCCAGCATTTT | CASSRDSYSNQPQHF
TRBJ1-1 | TRBD1 | - | TRBV4-3 | TGCGCCAGCAGTAGGACAGGGCGGCGCACTGAAGCTTTCTTT | CASSRTGRRTEAFF
TRBJ2-5 | - | - | TRBV11-2 | TGTGCCAGCAGCTTGGAGACTTCCCCACAAGAGACCCAGTACTTC | CASSLETSPQETQYF
TRBJ1-6 | - | - | TRBV28 | TGTGCCAGCAGTTCCGGACTAACGGTTTCACCCCTCCACTTT | CASSSGLTVSPLHF
TRBJ1-1 | - | - | TRBV7-2 | TGTGCCAGCAGCTTCGCCCATACAGCGAATACTGAAGCTTTCTTT | CASSFAHTANTEAFF
TRBJ2-5 | TRBD1 | - | TRBV5-4 | TGTGCCAGCAGCCCACGGGACAGTCAAGAGACCCAGTACTTC | CASSPRDSQETQYF
TRBJ1-5 | TRBD1 | - | TRBV27 | TGTGCCAGCAGTTTATTGAGCAGGGGGCATCAGCCCCAGCATTTT | CASSLLSRGHQPQHF
TRBJ2-7 | TRBD2 | - | TRBV9 | TGTGCCAGCAGCGTAGGAACGGGAGGGCCCTACGAGCAGTACTTC | CASSVGTGGPYEQYF
TRBJ1-6 | - | - | TRBV28 | TGTGCCAGCAGTGGGACCTCAGGGTCCTATAATTCACCCCTCCACTTT | CASSGTSGSYNSPLHF
TRBJ1-2 | - | - | TRBV4-3 | TGCGCCAGCAGCCAAGAGACGATACCGGGACCTGATTTGGGCTACACCTTC | CASSQETIPGPDLGYTF
TRBJ2-3 | TRBD2 | - | TRBV3-1/TRBV3-2 | TGTGCCAGCAGCCAGACTAGCGTCGGGACAGATACGCAGTATTTT | CASSQTSVGTDTQYF
TRBJ2-4 | - | - | TRBV7-2 | TGTGCCAGCAGCTCCACGTCCTGGGGCGGGAACAAAAACATTCAGTACTTC | CASSSTSWGGNKNIQYF
TRBJ2-5 | TRBD2 | - | TRBV7-2 | TGTGCCAGCAGCTCGGCGGGGGGGCCAGTGGAGACCCAGTACTTC | CASSSAGGPVETQYF
TRBJ2-2 | TRBD1 | - | TRBV11-3 | TGTGCCAGCAGCTCCTCGGACAGGGGGCTTTGGGGGGAGCTGTTTTTT | CASSSSDRGLWGELFF
TRBJ1-3 | - | - | TRBV18 | TGTGCCAGCTCACCTTCGGGGGCTGGAAACACCATATATTTT | CASSPSGAGNTIYF
TRBJ1-4 | - | - | TRBV10-3 | TGTGCCATCAGTCCAGGAATGGGGAATGAAAAACTGTTTTTT | CAISPGMGNEKLFF
TRBJ2-1 | TRBD2 | - | TRBV19 | TGTGCCAGTAGTATTCAAGCGGGAGTTAGGTACAATGAGCAGTTCTTC | CASSIQAGVRYNEQFF
TRBJ2-7 | - | - | TRBV11-2 | TGTGCCAGCAGCTTTAGGGATAAGCAGTACTTC | CASSFRDKQYF
TRBJ1-5 | - | - | TRBV9 | TGTGCCAGCAGCGTAGGAAGAACAGTTAATAGCAATCAGCCCCAGCATTTT | CASSVGRTVNSNQPQHF
TRBJ1-2 | - | - | TRBV18 | TGTGCCAGCTCACGTGCAACAGACGCGTACTATGGCTACACCTTC | CASSRATDAYYGYTF
TRBJ1-5 | TRBD1 | - | TRBV27 | TGTGCCAGCAGATCCGGGACAGGGGCCAATCAGCCCCAGCATTTT | CASRSGTGANQPQHF
TRBJ2-1 | - | - | TRBV19 | TGTGCCAGTAGTATAGGGAAACGGGGTAGAGCCTACAATGAGCAGTTCTTC | CASSIGKRGRAYNEQFF
TRBJ2-3 | TRBD1 | - | TRBV30 | TGTGCCTGGAGTTCGGGACAGGGGGCAACAGATACGCAGTATTTT | CAWSSGQGATDTQYF
TRBJ1-2 | - | - | TRBV27 | TGTGCCAGCAGTTTGGAAAGCCCGTCCTCCGGCGGCTACACCTTC | CASSLESPSSGGYTF
TRBJ2-7 | TRBD2 | - | TRBV28 | TGTGCCAGCAGTCCCTCGGGACTAGTCTACGAGCAGTACTTC | CASSPSGLVYEQYF
TRBJ1-3 | TRBD1 | few | TRBV11-3 | TGTGCCAGCAGCTGGGGACAGGTGTTCTCTGGAAACACCATATATTTT | CASSWGQVFSGNTIYF
TRBJ1-1 | - | - | TRBV7-9 | TGTGCCAGCAGCTTAGGTGGGTTGGGGACTGAAGCTTTCTTT | CASSLGGLGTEAFF
TRBJ1-1 | - | - | TRBV11-2 | TGTGCCAGCAGCTTTCCAAACCCAGGGGTGCGGGCTTTCTTT | CASSFPNPGVRAFF
TRBJ2-3 | TRBD2 | - | TRBV10-3 | TGTGCCATCAGTGAAGCAGCGGGGGGGCCCTCAGATACGCAGTATTTT | CAISEAAGGPSDTQYF
TRBJ2-7 | TRBD1 | - | TRBV6-5 | TGTGCCAGCAGCCCCTCCCTGACAGGGCGAGATGAGCAGTACTTC | CASSPSLTGRDEQYF
TRBJ1-4 | - | - | TRBV7-6 | TGTGCCAGCAGCTTAGCGCGGGGGGGCAGGACTAATGAAAAACTGTTTTTT | CASSLARGGRTNEKLFF
TRBJ1-2 | TRBD1 | few | TRBV7-2 | TGTGCCAGCAGCTCAAAGACAGGGATCGATGGCTACACCTTC | CASSSKTGIDGYTF
TRBJ2-1 | - | - | TRBV5-1 | TGCGCCAGCAGCTTGGACGGGGACTCCTACAATGAGCAGTTCTTC | CASSLDGDSYNEQFF
TRBJ1-5 | TRBD1 | - | TRBV7-2 | TGTGCCAGCAGCCGTGACAGGGAACAGCCCCAGCATTTT | CASSRDREQPQHF
TRBJ2-5 | - | - | TRBV9 | TGTGCCAGCAGCGTAGGGTCCCTTTACGAGACCCAGTACTTC | CASSVGSLYETQYF
TRBJ1-5 | - | - | TRBV2 | TGTGCCAGCCCCTCCCAAAACAGGATAACTAGCAATCAGCCCCAGCATTTT | CASPSQNRITSNQPQHF
TRBJ1-2 | - | few | TRBV7-3 | TGTGCCAGCAGCTTAAGACCTGACTATGGCTACACCTTC | CASSLRPDYGYTF